The 11 T cell receptor beta chains listed next were all sequenced from one sample in a study of T cells in Graves' hyperthyroidism and ophthalmopathy. Amplification yielded TCR beta CDR3 regions, with RNA transcripts as the source. RT-PCR in the first round (using the HTBI primer set) targeted the TCR CDR3. One entry per CDR3 protein results from TCRdb running MiXCR on the multiplex PCR reads. The data hold around 350,000 distinct CDR3 sequences, with approximately 19% observed a single time. The specimen was blood. All receptors derive from a young woman with Graves' hyperthyroidism.

This clonotype was observed at least ten times. This chain connects TRBV6-1 to TRBJ1-2; 8 positions match TRBD1. The V gene end was trimmed by 3 bases and the J gene end by 6 bases; junction bases not matched to a gene: 3. CDR3 length: 13 residues. Germline V gene data show CDR1 as MNHNS and CDR2 as SASEGT. The CDR3 here is CASSDVGQDGYTF. The CDR3 coding sequence is TGTGCCAGCAGTGACGTGGGACAGGATGGCTACACCTTC.

Ten or more counts support this clonotype. The chain combines TRBV6-1 with TRBJ2-5; 7 nucleotides line up with TRBD2. The germline CDR1 and CDR2 sequences are MNHNS and SASEGT. The CDR3 covers 14 residues. V dropped 4 bases and J dropped 4; count of bases not matched to a gene: 6. CDR3 DNA: TGTGCCAGCAGTGGCGGGGGTGTGGGAGAGACCCAGTACTTC. Translation: CASSGGGVGETQYF.

This clonotype has ten or more counts. The V call is TRBV13, the J call TRBJ2-7, with D possibly TRBD1 on 7 matching bases. The CDR3 runs to 15 residues. The V gene lost 1 base and the J gene lost 4 bases, with 14 bases spanning the gap. The germline V gene encodes CDR1 PRHDT and CDR2 FYEKMQ (reference sequence). The CDR3 loop reads CASSLEEGASYEQYF. The CDR3 bases are TGTGCCAGCAGCTTAGAGGAGGGGGCGTCTTACGAGCAGTACTTC.

Ten or more counts support this clonotype. At one end the junction does not follow the germline gene, possibly because of a read error. The chain links TRBV5-1 to TRBJ2-7, with D perhaps matching TRBD2 (6 bases). The CDR3 is 12 amino acids. From germline, CDR1 is SGHRS and CDR2 YFSETQ. The CDR3 region has the DNA TGTGCCAGCAGCTTAGTCGGGGGCGAGCAGTACTTC. Residues: CASSLVGGEQYF.

This sequence joins TRBV27 and TRBJ2-6; weak D call: TRBD1 (5 bases). V gave up 3 bases and J gave up 13 bases, with 13 bases separating them. Germline V gene data show CDR1 as MNHEY and CDR2 as SMNVEV (reference sequence). The CDR3 has 13 residues. CDR3 region: CASSLTVMGVLTF. The CDR3 nucleotides are TGTGCCAGCAGTTTGACAGTGATGGGGGTCCTGACTTTC.

The V and J genes are TRBV29-1 and TRBJ2-7; possibly TRBD1 for D (6 bases). Germline V gene sequence: CDR1 SQVTM, CDR2 ANQGSEA. Trimming cost V 6 bases and J 4 bases, with 16 bases left between them. This CDR3 region has 13 residues. The CDR3, as DNA: TGCAGCGTGGGGGCGGACACCCGTTACGAGCAGTACTTC. It is translated as CSVGADTRYEQYF.

Regarding this clonotype: In this CDR3 the conserved last residue, phenylalanine or tryptophan, is missing, so a read error is likely. The chain links TRBV7-9 to TRBJ2-7; the match to TRBD1 covers 8 bases. The V gene end was trimmed by 6 bases and the J gene end by 0 bases; junction bases not matched to a gene: 4. The CDR3 sequence is 14 residues long. From germline, CDR1 is SEHNR and CDR2 FQNEAQ (reference sequence). CDR3 DNA: TGTGCCAGCAGACCGACAGGGGACTCCTACGAGCAGTACTAC. Amino acids: CASRPTGDSYEQYY.

This clonotype was detected a few times. This chain links TRBV28 with TRBJ2-7; 8 nucleotides agree with TRBD1. Trimming cost V 3 bases and J 1 base; bases outside gene matches: 5. Germline CDR1 MDHEN, CDR2 SYDVKM. The CDR3 is made up of 15 amino acids. CDR3 bases: TGTGCCAGCAGTTTGGACAGGGCTCAATCCTACGAGCAGTACTTC. This codes for CASSLDRAQSYEQYF.

The V gene is TRBV5-1, the J gene TRBJ2-7, with TRBD2 matching 8 bases. Germline CDR1 and CDR2: SGHRS and YFSETQ. The CDR3 runs 18 residues. V dropped 4 bases and J dropped 2; count of bases not matched to a gene: 17. The CDR3 loop reads CASSREGGAASKAYEQYF. CDR3 DNA sequence: TGCGCCAGCAGCCGGGAGGGGGGCGCGGCGTCGAAGGCCTACGAGCAGTACTTC. Full variable domain (missing parts from reference TRBV5-1 and TRBJ2-7): KAGVTQTPRYLIKTRGQQVTLSCSPISGHRSVSWYQQTPGQGLQFLFEYFSETQRNKGNFPGRFSGRQFSNSRSEMNVSTLELGDSALYLCASSREGGAASKAYEQYFGPGTRLTVT.

Ten or more counts support this clonotype. This chain's CDR3 is CASSQTQGYDYGYTF. The CDR3 DNA sequence: TGCGCCAGCAGCCAAACACAGGGCTACGACTATGGCTACACCTTC. The rearrangement uses TRBV4-1 and TRBJ1-2, with D maybe TRBD1 (6 bases). Deletions cut 2 bases from V and 3 bases from J, with 13 bases between. This CDR3 spans 15 amino acids. The germline V gene has CDR1 MGHRA and CDR2 YSYEKL.

With regard to this clonotype: A much bigger clone sits one base away, suggesting this may be a read error. This chain connects TRBV7-2 to TRBJ1-2, with 10 nucleotides matching TRBD1. The CDR3 totals 15 residues. Per germline, CDR1 SGHTA and CDR2 FQGNSA. Here the CDR3 reads CASSTARDRGYCYTF. The CDR3 DNA is TGTGCCAGCAGCACCGCCCGGGACAGGGGCTATTGCTACACCTTC.